This T cell receptor beta chain appears in the sequencing data of a study of blood T cell repertoires in COVID-19. Donors in Cohort 3 who had recovered were those with two negative PCRs, healthcare professional clearance, or resolution of their symptoms. This table comes from immunoSEQ multiplex PCR, and its TCRdb copy is limited to in-frame clones, with some not included. The top ten hold about 2.2% of the sample, which has 150,000 to 250,000 clones, 87% seen once. Sample: PBMCs or T cells enriched from blood (not recorded which). This receptor was taken from a woman aged 25 to 39 who had recovered from COVID-19.

CDR3 protein: CAWSGPREPQHF. The CDR3 DNA follows: TGTGCCTGGAGTGGACCCAGGGAGCCCCAGCATTTT. V and J are TRBV30 and TRBJ1-5, with D perhaps matching TRBD1 (5 bases). The CDR3 consists of 12 residues. Germline CDR1 reads GTSNPN; CDR2 reads SVGIG (reference sequence). V was shortened by 1 base and J by 8 bases, with 9 bases between the two germline ends.